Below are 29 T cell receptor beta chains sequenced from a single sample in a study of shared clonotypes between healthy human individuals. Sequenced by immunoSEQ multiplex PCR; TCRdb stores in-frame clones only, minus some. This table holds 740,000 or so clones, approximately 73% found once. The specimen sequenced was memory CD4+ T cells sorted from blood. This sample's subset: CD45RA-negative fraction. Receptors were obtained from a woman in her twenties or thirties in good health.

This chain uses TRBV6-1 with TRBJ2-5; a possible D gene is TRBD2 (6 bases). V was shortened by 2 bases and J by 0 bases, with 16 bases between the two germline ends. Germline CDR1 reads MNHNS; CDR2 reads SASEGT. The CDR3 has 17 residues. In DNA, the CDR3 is TGTGCCAGCAGTGAACCCGTGGGCAGCGGGTACCAAGAGACCCAGTACTTC. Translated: CASSEPVGSGYQETQYF.

The DNA for the CDR3 is TGTGCCAGTAGTAATCAACTAGCGGACATTTACGAGCAGTACTTC. Translation gives CASSNQLADIYEQYF. The chain carries TRBV19 and TRBJ2-7; 8 nucleotides align to TRBD2. CDR1 is LNHDA, CDR2 SQIVND, per germline (reference sequence). J was trimmed by 4 bases and V by 4 bases; bases with no gene match: 9. The CDR3 loop spans 15 amino acids.

The CDR3 DNA sequence: TGTGCCAGCAGTTACCGGCGTGAAGCTTTCTTT. It codes for CASSYRREAFF. This sequence joins TRBV6-5 and TRBJ1-1; no firm D call. The CDR3 totals 11 residues. V was pared by 2 bases and J by 7 bases, with 5 bases between. From germline, CDR1 is MNHEY and CDR2 SVGAGI.

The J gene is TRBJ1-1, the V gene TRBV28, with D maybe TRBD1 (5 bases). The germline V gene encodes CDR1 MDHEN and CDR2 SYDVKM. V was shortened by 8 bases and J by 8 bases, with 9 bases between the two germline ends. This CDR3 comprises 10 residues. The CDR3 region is CASGGPEAFF. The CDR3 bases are TGTGCCAGCGGGGGACCCGAAGCTTTCTTT.

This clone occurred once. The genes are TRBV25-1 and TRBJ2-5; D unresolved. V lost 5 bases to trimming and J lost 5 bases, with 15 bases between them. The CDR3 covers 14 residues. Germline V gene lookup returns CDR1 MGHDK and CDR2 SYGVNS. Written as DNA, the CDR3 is TGTGCCAGCAGTCCCCAGAAAGGTTGGGAGACCCAGTACTTC. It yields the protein CASSPQKGWETQYF.

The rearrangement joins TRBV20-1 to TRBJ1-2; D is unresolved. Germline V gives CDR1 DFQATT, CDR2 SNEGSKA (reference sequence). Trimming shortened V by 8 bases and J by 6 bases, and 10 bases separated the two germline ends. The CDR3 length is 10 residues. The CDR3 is CSSYLDGYTF. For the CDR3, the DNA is TGCAGTAGTTATCTAGATGGCTACACCTTC.

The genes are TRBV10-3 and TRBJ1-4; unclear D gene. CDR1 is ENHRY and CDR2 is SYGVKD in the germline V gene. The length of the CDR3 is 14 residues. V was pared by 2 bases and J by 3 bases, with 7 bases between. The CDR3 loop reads CAISEAGANEKLFF. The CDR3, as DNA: TGTGCCATCAGTGAGGCGGGTGCTAATGAAAAACTGTTTTTT.

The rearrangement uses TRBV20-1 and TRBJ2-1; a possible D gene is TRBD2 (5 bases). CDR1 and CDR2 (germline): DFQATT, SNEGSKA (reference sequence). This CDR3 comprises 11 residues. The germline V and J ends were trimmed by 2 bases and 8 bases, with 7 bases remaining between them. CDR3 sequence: CSARQDYEQFF. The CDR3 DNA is TGCAGTGCTAGACAGGACTATGAGCAGTTCTTC.

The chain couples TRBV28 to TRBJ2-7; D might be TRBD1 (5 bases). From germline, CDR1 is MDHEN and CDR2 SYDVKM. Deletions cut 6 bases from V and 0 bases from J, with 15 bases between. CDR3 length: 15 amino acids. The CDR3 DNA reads TGTGCCAGCAGAGGCACAGGAAGAAGCTCCTACGAGCAGTACTTC. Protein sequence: CASRGTGRSSYEQYF.

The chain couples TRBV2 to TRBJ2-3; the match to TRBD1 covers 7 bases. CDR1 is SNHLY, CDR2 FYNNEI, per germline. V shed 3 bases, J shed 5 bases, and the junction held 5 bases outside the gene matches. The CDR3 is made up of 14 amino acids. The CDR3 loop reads CASSEDRTRDTQYF. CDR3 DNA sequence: TGTGCCAGCAGTGAGGACAGGACTCGAGATACGCAGTATTTT.

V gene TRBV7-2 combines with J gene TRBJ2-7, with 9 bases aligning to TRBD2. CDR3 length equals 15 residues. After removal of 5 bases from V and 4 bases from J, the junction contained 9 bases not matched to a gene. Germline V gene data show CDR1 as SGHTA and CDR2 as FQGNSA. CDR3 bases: TGTGCCAGCAGCGTAGGGGGAGGACTAGCGTACGAGCAGTACTTC. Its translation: CASSVGGGLAYEQYF.

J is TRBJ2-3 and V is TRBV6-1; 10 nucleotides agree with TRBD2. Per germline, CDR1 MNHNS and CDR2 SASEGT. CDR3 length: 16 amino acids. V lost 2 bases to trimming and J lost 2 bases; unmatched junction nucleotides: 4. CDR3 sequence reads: CASSELAGVITDTQYF. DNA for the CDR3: TGTGCCAGCAGTGAACTAGCGGGAGTTATCACAGATACGCAGTATTTT.

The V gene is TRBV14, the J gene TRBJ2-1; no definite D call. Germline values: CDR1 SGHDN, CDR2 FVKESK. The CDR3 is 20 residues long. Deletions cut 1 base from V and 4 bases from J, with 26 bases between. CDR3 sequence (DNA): TGTGCCAGCAGCCAAGTGTTATCGCGCACCGACGACAACTTTTACAATGAGCAGTTCTTC. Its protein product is CASSQVLSRTDDNFYNEQFF. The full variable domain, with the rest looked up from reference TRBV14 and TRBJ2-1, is EAGVTQFPSHSVIEKGQTVTLRCDPISGHDNLYWYRRVMGKEIKFLLHFVKESKQDESGMPNNRFLAERTGGTYSTLKVQPAELEDSGVYFCASSQVLSRTDDNFYNEQFFGPGTRLTVL.

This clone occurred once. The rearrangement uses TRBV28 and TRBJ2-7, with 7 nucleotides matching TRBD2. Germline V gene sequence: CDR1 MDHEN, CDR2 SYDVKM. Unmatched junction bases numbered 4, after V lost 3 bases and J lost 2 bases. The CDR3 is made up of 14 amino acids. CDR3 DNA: TGTGCCAGCAGTTTCGTTGCGGGAGCCTACGAGCAGTACTTC. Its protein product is CASSFVAGAYEQYF.

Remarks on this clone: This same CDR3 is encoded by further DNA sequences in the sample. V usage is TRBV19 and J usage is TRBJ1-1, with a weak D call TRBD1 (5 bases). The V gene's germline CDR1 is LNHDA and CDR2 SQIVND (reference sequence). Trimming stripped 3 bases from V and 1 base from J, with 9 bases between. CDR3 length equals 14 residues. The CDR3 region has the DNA TGTGCCAGTAGTATCCAGGGAGGGAACACTGAAGCTTTCTTT. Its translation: CASSIQGGNTEAFF.

Here the CDR3 DNA reads TGTGCCTGGAGTGTACCCAACCAAGAGACCCAGTACTTC. It is translated as CAWSVPNQETQYF. The chain employs TRBV30 and TRBJ2-5, with no clear D. The V end lost 0 bases, the J end lost 0 bases, and 5 bases lay between the germline ends. The germline V gene has CDR1 GTSNPN and CDR2 SVGIG (reference sequence). The CDR3 has 13 residues.

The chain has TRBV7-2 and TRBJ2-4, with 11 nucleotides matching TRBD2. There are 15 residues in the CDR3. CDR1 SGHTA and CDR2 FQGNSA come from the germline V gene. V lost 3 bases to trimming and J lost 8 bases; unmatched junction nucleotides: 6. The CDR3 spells CASSLQSSGGYIQYF. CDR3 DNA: TGTGCCAGCAGCTTGCAGTCTAGCGGGGGGTACATTCAGTACTTC.

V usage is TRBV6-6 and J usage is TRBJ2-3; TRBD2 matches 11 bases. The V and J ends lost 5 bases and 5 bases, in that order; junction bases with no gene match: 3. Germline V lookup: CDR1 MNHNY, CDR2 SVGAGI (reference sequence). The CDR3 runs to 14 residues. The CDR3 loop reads CASSPGLAGDTQYF. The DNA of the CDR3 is TGTGCCAGCAGTCCCGGACTAGCGGGAGATACGCAGTATTTT.

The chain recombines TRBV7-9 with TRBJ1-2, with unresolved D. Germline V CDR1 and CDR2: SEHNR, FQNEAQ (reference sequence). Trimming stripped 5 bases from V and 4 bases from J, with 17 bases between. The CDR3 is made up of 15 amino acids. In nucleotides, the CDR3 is TGTGCCAGCAGCCGGCGGACCGAGAAAATCTATGGCTACACCTTC. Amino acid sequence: CASSRRTEKIYGYTF.

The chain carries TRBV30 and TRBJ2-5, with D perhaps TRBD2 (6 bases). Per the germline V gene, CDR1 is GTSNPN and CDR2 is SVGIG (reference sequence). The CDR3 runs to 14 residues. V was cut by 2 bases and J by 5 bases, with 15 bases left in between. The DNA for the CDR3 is TGTGCCTGGAGTCCCGGGACGGCGGGGGAGACCCAGTACTTC. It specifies CAWSPGTAGETQYF.

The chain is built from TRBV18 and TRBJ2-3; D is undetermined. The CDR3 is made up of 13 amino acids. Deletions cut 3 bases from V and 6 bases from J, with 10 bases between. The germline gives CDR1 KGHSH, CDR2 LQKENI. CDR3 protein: CASSPLTQDTQYF. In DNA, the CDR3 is TGTGCCAGCTCACCGCTGACCCAGGATACGCAGTATTTT.

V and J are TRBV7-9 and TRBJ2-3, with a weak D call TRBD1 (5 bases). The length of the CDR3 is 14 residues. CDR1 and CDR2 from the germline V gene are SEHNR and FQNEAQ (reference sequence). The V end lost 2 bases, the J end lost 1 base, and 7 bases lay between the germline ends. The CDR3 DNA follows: TGTGCCAGCAGCTTACAGACAGGCACAGATACGCAGTATTTT. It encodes CASSLQTGTDTQYF.

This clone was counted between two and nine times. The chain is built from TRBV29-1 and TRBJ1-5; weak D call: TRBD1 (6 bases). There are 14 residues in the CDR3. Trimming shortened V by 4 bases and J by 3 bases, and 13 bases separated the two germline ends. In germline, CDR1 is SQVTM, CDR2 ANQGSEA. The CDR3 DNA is TGCAGCGTTGGTTTAGGGACAAACAATCAGCCCCAGCATTTT. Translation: CSVGLGTNNQPQHF.

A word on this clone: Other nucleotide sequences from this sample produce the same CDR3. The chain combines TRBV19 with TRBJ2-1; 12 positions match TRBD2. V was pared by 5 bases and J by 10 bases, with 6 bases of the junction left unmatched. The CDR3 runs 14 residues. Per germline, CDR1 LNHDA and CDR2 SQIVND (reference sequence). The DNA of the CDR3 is TGTGCCAGTAGTCTAGCGGGAGGGCCTAAGGAGCAGTTCTTC. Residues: CASSLAGGPKEQFF.

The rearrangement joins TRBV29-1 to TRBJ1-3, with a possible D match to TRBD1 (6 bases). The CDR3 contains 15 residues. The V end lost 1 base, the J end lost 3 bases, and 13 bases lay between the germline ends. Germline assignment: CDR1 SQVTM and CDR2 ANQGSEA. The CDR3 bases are TGCAGCGTTGAAGCGAGGCGGGGGCTTGGAAACACCATATATTTT. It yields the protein CSVEARRGLGNTIYF. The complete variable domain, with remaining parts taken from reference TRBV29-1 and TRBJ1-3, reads SAVISQKPSRDICQRGTSLTIQCQVDSQVTMMFWYRQQPGQSLTLIATANQGSEATYESGFVIDKFPISRPNLTFSTLTVSNMSPEDSSIYLCSVEARRGLGNTIYFGEGSWLTVV.

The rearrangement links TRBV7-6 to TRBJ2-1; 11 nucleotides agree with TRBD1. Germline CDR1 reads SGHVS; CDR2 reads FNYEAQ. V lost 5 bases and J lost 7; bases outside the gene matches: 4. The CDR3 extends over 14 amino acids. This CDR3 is CASSGTGGFNEQFF. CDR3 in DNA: TGTGCCAGCAGCGGGACAGGGGGATTTAATGAGCAGTTCTTC.

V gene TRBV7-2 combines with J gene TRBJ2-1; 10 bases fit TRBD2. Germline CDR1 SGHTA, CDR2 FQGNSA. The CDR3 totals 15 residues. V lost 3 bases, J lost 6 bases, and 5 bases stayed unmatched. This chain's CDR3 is CASSLQAGGFNEQFF. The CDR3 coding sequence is TGTGCCAGCAGCTTGCAAGCGGGGGGGTTCAATGAGCAGTTCTTC.

CDR3: CASSLDSGGYNEQYF. The CDR3 bases are TGCGCCAGCAGCTTGGATTCTGGGGGTTATAACGAGCAGTACTTC. The rearrangement links TRBV5-1 to TRBJ2-7; D might be TRBD1 or TRBD2, each matching 5 bases. The CDR3 totals 15 residues. V lost 0 bases, J lost 5 bases, and 15 bases lay in between. The germline V gene has CDR1 SGHRS and CDR2 YFSETQ. The full variable domain, in which reference TRBV5-1 and TRBJ2-7 provide the parts outside the CDR3, is KAGVTQTPRYLIKTRGQQVTLSCSPISGHRSVSWYQQTPGQGLQFLFEYFSETQRNKGNFPGRFSGRQFSNSRSEMNVSTLELGDSALYLCASSLDSGGYNEQYFGPGTRLTVT.

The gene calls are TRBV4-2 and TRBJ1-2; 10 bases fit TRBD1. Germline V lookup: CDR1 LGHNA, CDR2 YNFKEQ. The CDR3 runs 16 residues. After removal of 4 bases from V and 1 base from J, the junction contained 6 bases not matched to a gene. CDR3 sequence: CASSPDGTGVNYGYTF. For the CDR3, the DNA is TGTGCCAGCAGCCCCGACGGGACAGGGGTTAACTATGGCTACACCTTC.